This TCR beta chain was retrieved from a study of beta chain features in type 1 diabetes. Study information: In all, some 100 million sorted cells from all samples were analyzed. Whole-study findings and limits: Patients with Type 1 diabetes showed moderately but significantly shorter TCRB CDR3s in all four CD4+ subsets. Sequencing used cDNA, and cells with high TCR expression could therefore be over-represented. Any HLA type influence on TCRB rearrangement was left unresolved here.

Looked up from germline, CDR1 is GTSNPN and CDR2 is SVGIG (reference sequence). The CDR3 contains 15 residues. V shed 0 bases, J shed 1 base, and the junction held 3 bases outside the gene matches. This clone was found a few times. The target antigen is unknown. Markers CD45RO/CCR7/CD25/CD127/CD95/CD27 served to sort CD4+ naive, central memory, regulatory and stem cell-like memory cells. Expressed TCRB transcripts were sequenced, since all the RNA that had been isolated was reverse transcribed. This table comes from immunoSEQ multiplex PCR, and its TCRdb copy is limited to in-frame clones, with some not included. Found here are fewer than 300,000 clones, roughly 20% of them singletons; the top ten hold 0.028%.

The V and J genes are TRBV30 and TRBJ2-4; 7 bases agree with TRBD1. The sequence came from a woman in her thirties or forties with type 1 diabetes. Sequenced: naive CD4+ T cells from blood. CDR3 in DNA: TGTGCCTGGAGTGTAACGACAGGGGCCAAAAACATTCAGTACTTC. Amino acid sequence: CAWSVTTGAKNIQYF.